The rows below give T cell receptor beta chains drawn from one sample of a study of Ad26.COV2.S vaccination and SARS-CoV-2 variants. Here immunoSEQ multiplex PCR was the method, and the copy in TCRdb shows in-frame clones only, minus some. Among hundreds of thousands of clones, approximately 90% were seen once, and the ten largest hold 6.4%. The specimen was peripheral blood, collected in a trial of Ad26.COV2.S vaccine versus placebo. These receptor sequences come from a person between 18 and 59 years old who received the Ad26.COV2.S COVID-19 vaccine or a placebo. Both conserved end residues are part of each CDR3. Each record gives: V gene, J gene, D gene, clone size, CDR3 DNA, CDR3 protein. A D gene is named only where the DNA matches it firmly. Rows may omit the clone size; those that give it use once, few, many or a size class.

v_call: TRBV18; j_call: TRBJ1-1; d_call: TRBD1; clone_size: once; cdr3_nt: TGTGCCAGCTCACCACCGAATCTCGGACAGGGGGGTGGGACTGAAGCTTTCTTT; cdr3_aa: CASSPPNLGQGGGTEAFF
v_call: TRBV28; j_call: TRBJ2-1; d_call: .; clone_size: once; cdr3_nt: TGTGCCAGCAGTTACCCGAGACAGTCCTACAATGAGCAGTTCTTC; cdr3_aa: CASSYPRQSYNEQFF
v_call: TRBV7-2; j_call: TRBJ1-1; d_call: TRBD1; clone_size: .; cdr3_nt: TGTGCCAGCAGGCCAACAGGGGACCGGGGTGAGGCTTTCTTT; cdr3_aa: CASRPTGDRGEAFF
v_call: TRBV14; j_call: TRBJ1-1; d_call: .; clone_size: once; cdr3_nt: TGTGCCAGCAGCCAAGGGGGGGGGAACACTGAAGCTTTCTTT; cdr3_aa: CASSQGGGNTEAFF
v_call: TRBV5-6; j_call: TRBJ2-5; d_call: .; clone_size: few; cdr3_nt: TGTGCCAGCACACTAACCCCGACATTCTCTTCGGTGGAGACCCAGTACTTC; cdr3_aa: CASTLTPTFSSVETQYF
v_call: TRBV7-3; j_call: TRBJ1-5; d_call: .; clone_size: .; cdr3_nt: TGTGCCAGCAGCTTACTGCACAGGATAATCCGGGTTCAGCCCCAGCATTTT; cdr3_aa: CASSLLHRIIRVQPQHF
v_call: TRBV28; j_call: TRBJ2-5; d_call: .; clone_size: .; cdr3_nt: TGTGCCAGCAGTTTATCTTGGGGGCGCGTAGAGACCCAGTACTTC; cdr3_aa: CASSLSWGRVETQYF
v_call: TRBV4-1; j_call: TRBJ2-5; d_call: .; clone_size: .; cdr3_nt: TGCGCCAGCAGCCAAAGGGGCATACAAGAGACCCAGTACTTC; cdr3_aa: CASSQRGIQETQYF
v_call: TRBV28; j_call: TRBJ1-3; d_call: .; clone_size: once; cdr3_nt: TGTGCCAGCAGAACGGGGAGCTCTGGAAACACCATATATTTT; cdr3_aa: CASRTGSSGNTIYF
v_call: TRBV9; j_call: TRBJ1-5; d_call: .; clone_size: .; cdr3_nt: TGTGCCAGCAGCGTAGTTTATAGGGAGGAAGGCAATCAGCCCCAGCATTTT; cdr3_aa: CASSVVYREEGNQPQHF
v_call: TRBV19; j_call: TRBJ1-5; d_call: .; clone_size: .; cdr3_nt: TGTGCCAGTAGTGTCGACGGACAGTATAGCAATCAGCCCCAGCATTTT; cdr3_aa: CASSVDGQYSNQPQHF
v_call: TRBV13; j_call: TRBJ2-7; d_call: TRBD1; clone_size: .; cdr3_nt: TGTGCCAGCAGCTCGGGACAGGGGGTTTACGAGCAGTACTTC; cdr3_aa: CASSSGQGVYEQYF
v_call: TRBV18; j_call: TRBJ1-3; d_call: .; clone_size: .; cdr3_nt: TGTGCCAGCTCACCAGTCACGGGAGGCTCTGGAAACACCATATATTTT; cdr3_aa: CASSPVTGGSGNTIYF
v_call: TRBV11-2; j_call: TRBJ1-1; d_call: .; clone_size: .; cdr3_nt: TGTGCCAGCAGCCAGATGGCCGGGACGCATGCTTTCTTT; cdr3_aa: CASSQMAGTHAFF